Below, 25 T cell receptor beta chains from the same sample are listed, as sequenced in a study of T cells after yellow fever vaccination. One entry per CDR3 protein, called by TCRdb with MiXCR from the 5' RACE reads. The repertoire holds about 370,000 distinct CDR3 sequences, with approximately 10% as singletons. This material consisted of PBMCs, taken on the day of the first yellow fever vaccination. Receptor source: a man aged 18 to 30 who received the YFV17D yellow fever vaccine.

In this sample, this clonotype turned up many times. V is TRBV5-1 and J is TRBJ2-1; D may be TRBD2 (6 bases). This CDR3 is 15 amino acids long. Trimming pared 5 bases from V and 8 bases from J, leaving 20 bases between. CDR1 and CDR2 from the germline V gene are SGHRS and YFSETQ. CDR3 nucleotides: TGCGCCAGCAGTCGAACCCACCTGGGAGGCGATGAGCAGTTCTTC. Residues: CASSRTHLGGDEQFF.

V gene TRBV2 combines with J gene TRBJ2-2; 11 positions agree with TRBD2. In germline, CDR1 is SNHLY, CDR2 FYNNEI. The CDR3 totals 18 residues. CDR3 in DNA: TGTACCATCAGTCCTTGGGCTAGCGGGGGGCTGGAGACCGGGGAGCTGTTTTTT. The encoded protein is CTISPWASGGLETGELFF.

Only a few counts were recorded for this clonotype. V and J are TRBV7-6 and TRBJ2-7; D is ambiguous. Trimming took off 1 base at V and 3 bases at J, with 10 bases between the two ends. The CDR3 is 14 residues long. The germline V gene encodes CDR1 SGHVS and CDR2 FNYEAQ. Written as DNA, the CDR3 is TGTGCCAGCAGCTTAGACCTGGGATACTACGAGCAGTACTTC. Translating gives CASSLDLGYYEQYF.

This clonotype was seen a handful of times. J is TRBJ2-3 and V is TRBV20-1; 8 bases agree with TRBD2. The CDR3 runs 16 residues. Germline lookup yields CDR1 DFQATT and CDR2 SNEGSKA (reference sequence). V was clipped by 3 bases and J by 2 bases; unmatched bases: 10. The CDR3 is CSASGDLAGNTDTQYF. Written as DNA, the CDR3 is TGCAGTGCTAGTGGGGATTTAGCGGGGAACACAGATACGCAGTATTTT.

This clonotype came up a few times. The rearrangement links TRBV7-9 to TRBJ2-1; weak D call: TRBD2 (6 bases). This CDR3 comprises 15 residues. Trimming removed 5 bases from V and 8 bases from J, with 19 bases in between. Germline loops: CDR1 SEHNR, CDR2 FQNEAQ (reference sequence). In nucleotides, the CDR3 is TGTGCCAGCAGCCCCCGGGGGACGGGGGAGCATGAGCAGTTCTTC. Translated, it gives CASSPRGTGEHEQFF.

The chain joins TRBV9 to TRBJ1-5; the D is unclear. CDR1 is SGDLS, CDR2 YYNGEE, per germline. The CDR3 is 13 amino acids. Deletions cut 0 bases from V and 4 bases from J, with 5 bases between. The CDR3: CASSVAGNQPQHF. In DNA, the CDR3 is TGTGCCAGCAGCGTAGCAGGAAATCAGCCCCAGCATTTT.

V is TRBV7-3 and J is TRBJ2-5; weak D call: TRBD2 (6 bases). Trimming removed 2 bases from V and 5 bases from J, with 12 bases in between. This CDR3 has 14 amino acids. CDR1 is SGHTA, CDR2 FQGTGA, per germline. Written as DNA, the CDR3 is TGTGCCAGCAGCTTAGGAGGGAACGGGGAGACCCAGTACTTC. The encoded protein is CASSLGGNGETQYF.

This clonotype turned up a few times. The gene calls are TRBV5-4 and TRBJ1-1; D ambiguous. CDR1 is SGHNT, CDR2 YYREEE, per germline (reference sequence). This CDR3 region has 13 residues. The V end was cut by 0 bases, the J end by 8 bases, with 11 bases between. The CDR3 bases are TGTGCCAGCAGCTTGGTAACGGCAGAAGAAGCTTTCTTT. Its protein is CASSLVTAEEAFF.

This rearrangement joins TRBV6-1 to TRBJ2-3; 8 bases map to TRBD1. The germline V gene encodes CDR1 MNHNS and CDR2 SASEGT. V gave up 5 bases and J gave up 0 bases; unmatched junction bases: 16. The CDR3 contains 19 residues. The DNA of the CDR3 is TGTGCCAGCAGTCGAACGGCGCCTGCGACAGGGGATAGCACAGATACGCAGTATTTT. Protein sequence: CASSRTAPATGDSTDTQYF.

The chain employs TRBV20-1 and TRBJ2-5; 10 bases line up with TRBD2. V gave up 0 bases and J gave up 2 bases; unmatched junction bases: 3. Germline V gives CDR1 DFQATT, CDR2 SNEGSKA (reference sequence). This CDR3 spans 15 amino acids. The CDR3 sequence: CSARDLAGEQETQYF. The CDR3 DNA is TGCAGTGCTAGAGATCTAGCGGGGGAGCAAGAGACCCAGTACTTC.

A remark on this clonotype: The germline gene is not matched at one end of the junction; a read error may be the cause. The rearrangement uses TRBV7-2 and TRBJ2-3, with D possibly matching TRBD1 (5 bases). CDR3 length: 13 amino acids. Germline CDR1 is SGHTA and CDR2 is FQGNSA. The CDR3 DNA reads TGTGCCAGCACCTTTAGGGGCACAGATACGCCGTATTTT. This gives the protein CASTFRGTDTPYF.

V is TRBV7-2 and J is TRBJ1-2; D not certain. The CDR3 is made up of 13 amino acids. Germline V gene data show CDR1 as SGHTA and CDR2 as FQGNSA. V gave up 5 bases and J gave up 4 bases, with 11 bases separating them. CDR3 DNA: TGTGCCAGCAGCCCTAACTCAGTCTATGGCTACACCTTC. Protein: CASSPNSVYGYTF.

The chain carries TRBV11-2 and TRBJ1-6, with D unclear. Trimming left V 11 bases short and J 6 bases short, with 17 bases between. CDR1 and CDR2 from the germline V gene are SGHAT and FQNNGV. The CDR3 contains 14 residues. The CDR3 DNA reads TGTGCCTCCCGAGCCGGCAGAACTAATTCACCCCTCCACTTT. Residues: CASRAGRTNSPLHF.

The chain combines TRBV7-2 with TRBJ1-1, with D maybe TRBD1 (5 bases). The CDR3 consists of 14 residues. V dropped 5 bases and J dropped 1 base, with 11 bases sitting between them. Germline V CDR1 and CDR2: SGHTA, FQGNSA. Here the CDR3 reads CASSTGTENTEAFF. In nucleotides, the CDR3 is TGTGCCAGCAGCACCGGGACCGAGAACACTGAAGCTTTCTTT.

This clonotype has only a few counts. The chain has TRBV4-1 and TRBJ2-1; 8 nucleotides line up with TRBD2. The V gene's germline CDR1 is MGHRA and CDR2 YSYEKL. The CDR3 runs to 15 residues. Unmatched junction bases numbered 12, after V lost 7 bases and J lost 7 bases. CDR3 DNA: TGCGCCAGCACTCCGGGACTAGACCGTGCTAATGAGCAGTTCTTC. Translating gives CASTPGLDRANEQFF.

The chain recombines TRBV5-1 with TRBJ1-2; 7 bases agree with TRBD1. V lost 4 bases and J lost 5; bases outside the gene matches: 8. This CDR3 is built from 14 residues. Germline values: CDR1 SGHRS, CDR2 YFSETQ. The CDR3 spells CASSPGTASYGYTF. DNA for the CDR3: TGCGCCAGCAGCCCTGGGACAGCCTCTTATGGCTACACCTTC. Using reference TRBV5-1 and TRBJ1-2 for the parts outside the CDR3, the full variable domain is KAGVTQTPRYLIKTRGQQVTLSCSPISGHRSVSWYQQTPGQGLQFLFEYFSETQRNKGNFPGRFSGRQFSNSRSEMNVSTLELGDSALYLCASSPGTASYGYTFGSGTRLTVV.

Ten or more counts support this clonotype. This chain uses TRBV12-3 or TRBV12-4 with TRBJ1-3; no clear D gene. There are 13 residues in the CDR3. V gave up 3 bases and J gave up 4 bases, with 7 bases separating them. The CDR3 spells CASSFIRGNTIYF. The CDR3, as DNA: TGTGCCAGCAGTTTCATCCGAGGAAACACCATATATTTT.

This clonotype came up a few times. V is TRBV7-9 and J is TRBJ2-7, with 11 bases aligning to TRBD2. The V and J ends lost 5 bases and 2 bases, in that order; junction bases with no gene match: 2. The germline CDR1 and CDR2 sequences are SEHNR and FQNEAQ (reference sequence). This CDR3 is built from 14 residues. CDR3 sequence: CASSQGLAAYEQYF. CDR3 sequence (DNA): TGTGCCAGCAGCCAGGGACTAGCGGCCTACGAGCAGTACTTC.

This clonotype was observed a few times. The V gene is TRBV25-1, the J gene TRBJ1-3; D unresolved. The V end was cut by 5 bases, the J end by 1 base, with 9 bases between. The CDR3 length is 14 residues. Germline V lookup: CDR1 MGHDK, CDR2 SYGVNS. The CDR3 reads CASSRGTSGNTIYF. CDR3 nucleotide sequence: TGTGCCAGCAGTCGCGGTACGTCTGGAAACACCATATATTTT.

This chain connects TRBV4-2 to TRBJ2-2; 11 bases map to TRBD2. V gave up 3 bases and J gave up 2 bases; unmatched junction bases: 11. The length of the CDR3 is 19 residues. Germline V gives CDR1 LGHNA, CDR2 YNFKEQ. CDR3 in DNA: TGTGCCAGCAGCCAGTACATACATAGCGGGGGGGCCAACACCGGGGAGCTGTTTTTT. It is translated as CASSQYIHSGGANTGELFF.

This clonotype was recorded a few times. The rearrangement joins TRBV7-2 to TRBJ1-5; D perhaps matches TRBD1 (5 bases). The CDR3 is 16 amino acids. Trimming pared 1 base from V and 4 bases from J, leaving 14 bases between. CDR1 is SGHTA, CDR2 FQGNSA, per germline. CDR3 in amino acids: CASSLVSQGSNQPQHF. CDR3 nucleotides: TGTGCCAGCAGCTTAGTGTCGCAGGGTTCGAATCAGCCCCAGCATTTT.

This clonotype was detected a few times. The chain joins TRBV7-9 to TRBJ2-1; TRBD2 agrees at 15 bases. The germline V gene encodes CDR1 SEHNR and CDR2 FQNEAQ (reference sequence). V lost 4 bases, J lost 7 bases, and 5 bases stayed unmatched. CDR3 length: 16 amino acids. The CDR3 reads CASSSAGTSGGNEQFF. The CDR3 nucleotides read TGTGCCAGCAGCTCCGCCGGGACTAGCGGGGGGAATGAGCAGTTCTTC.

This clonotype was seen a few times. The rearrangement joins TRBV7-2 to TRBJ2-1; a weak D match, TRBD1 (5 bases). CDR1 and CDR2 from the germline V gene are SGHTA and FQGNSA. V lost 2 bases, J lost 7 bases, and 9 bases lay in between. There are 13 residues in the CDR3. In DNA form, the CDR3 reads TGTGCCAGCAGCTTAAGACAGACGAATGAGCAGTTCTTC. It encodes CASSLRQTNEQFF.

The CDR3 reads CASSQLQGAEPQHF. The CDR3 nucleotides are TGTGCCAGCTCACAACTCCAGGGGGCTGAGCCCCAGCATTTT. The genes are TRBV18 and TRBJ1-5; 8 bases match TRBD1. The ends lost 4 bases at V and 8 bases at J; junction bases unmatched: 7. The CDR3 has 14 amino acids. The germline V gene has CDR1 KGHSH and CDR2 LQKENI.

This clonotype was counted only a few times. The gene calls are TRBV19 and TRBJ2-7; no reliable D call. CDR3 length: 13 residues. The ends were cut back, 3 bases at V and 1 base at J, with 7 bases in the middle. The germline gives CDR1 LNHDA, CDR2 SQIVND (reference sequence). The CDR3 loop is CASSIDGSYEQYF. CDR3 nucleotide sequence: TGTGCCAGTAGTATCGACGGTTCCTACGAGCAGTACTTC.